The next 13 T cell receptor beta chains were all read from a single sample in a study of T cell responses to AZD1222 COVID-19 vaccine. Sequencing was performed with immunoSEQ multiplex PCR; in TCRdb, only in-frame clones are kept and a portion is missing. The sample holds 45,000 to 65,000 clones, 80% to 90% seen once. The material was peripheral blood, obtained on day 0 of AZD1222 vaccination. These receptors were collected from an adult in good health.

The rearrangement links TRBV7-9 to TRBJ2-7; TRBD1 matches 8 bases. This CDR3 spans 14 amino acids. Germline assignment: CDR1 SEHNR and CDR2 FQNEAQ (reference sequence). Unmatched junction bases numbered 7, after V lost 5 bases and J lost 4 bases. The CDR3 DNA is TGTGCCAGCAGCCACCCCAGGGGGCAGTACGAGCAGTACTTC. Protein product: CASSHPRGQYEQYF.

The chain links TRBV9 to TRBJ2-7; no definite D call. In germline, CDR1 is SGDLS, CDR2 YYNGEE. Trimming pared 9 bases from V and 8 bases from J, leaving 9 bases between. CDR3 length: 9 residues. The CDR3 nucleotides read TGTGCCACCCTCCATAAGCAGTACTTC. It codes for CATLHKQYF. The full variable domain, completed using reference TRBV9 and TRBJ2-7, is DSGVTQTPKHLITATGQRVTLRCSPRSGDLSVYWYQQSLDQGLQFLIQYYNGEERAKGNILERFSAQQFPDLHSELNLSSLELGDSALYFCATLHKQYFGPGTRLTVT.

The chain is built from TRBV3-1 (or the pseudogene TRBV3-2) and TRBJ1-3; no clear D. Germline loops: CDR1 LGHDT, CDR2 YNNKEL (reference sequence). This CDR3 contains 14 residues. Trimming left V 7 bases short and J 6 bases short, with 16 bases between. DNA for the CDR3: TGTGCCAGCACTCCCTTCCAGGCTGTAAACACCATATATTTT. This gives the protein CASTPFQAVNTIYF.

CDR3 sequence (DNA): TGCAGTGCTGCCACCTACAATGAGCAGTTCTTC. Its protein product is CSAATYNEQFF. V and J are TRBV20-1 and TRBJ2-1; D remains unclear. This CDR3 has 11 amino acids. V lost 5 bases, J lost 2 bases, and 4 bases lay in between. From germline, CDR1 is DFQATT and CDR2 SNEGSKA (reference sequence).

V and J are TRBV7-9 and TRBJ2-7; 8 bases are shared with TRBD2. Trimming removed 1 base from V and 2 bases from J; junction bases left unmatched: 7. Germline V CDR1 and CDR2: SEHNR, FQNEAQ (reference sequence). The length of the CDR3 is 16 residues. The CDR3 DNA reads TGTGCCAGCAGCTTAGAACACGGGAGGGCCCCCTACGAGCAGTACTTC. This translates into CASSLEHGRAPYEQYF.

The chain has TRBV7-8 and TRBJ2-1, with TRBD2 identical over 13 bases. Trimming cost V 8 bases and J 6 bases; bases outside gene matches: 4. CDR1 is SGHVS, CDR2 FQNEAQ, per germline. The CDR3 sequence is 14 residues long. This CDR3 is CASGRTSGSNEQFF. DNA of the CDR3: TGTGCCAGCGGGCGGACTAGCGGGAGCAATGAGCAGTTCTTC.

The chain uses TRBV29-1 and TRBJ2-7; weak D call: TRBD2 (5 bases). Per germline, CDR1 SQVTM and CDR2 ANQGSEA. The V and J ends lost 2 bases and 8 bases respectively, with 13 bases between them. This CDR3 is built from 12 residues. The CDR3, as DNA: TGCAGCGTTGAAAATGGTGGGAGTAAGCAGTACTTC. Translating gives CSVENGGSKQYF.

The CDR3 DNA reads TGCGCCAGCAGCGACCGCTCGTTAGGCGGGGAGCTGTTTTTT. Translation gives CASSDRSLGGELFF. The chain carries TRBV5-1 and TRBJ2-2; D is undetermined. The CDR3 has 14 residues. The V gene lost 4 bases and the J gene lost 7 bases, with 14 bases spanning the gap. Germline CDR1 SGHRS, CDR2 YFSETQ. Supplemented by reference TRBV5-1 and TRBJ2-2, the full variable domain reads KAGVTQTPRYLIKTRGQQVTLSCSPISGHRSVSWYQQTPGQGLQFLFEYFSETQRNKGNFPGRFSGRQFSNSRSEMNVSTLELGDSALYLCASSDRSLGGELFFGEGSRLTVL.

The chain has TRBV6-5 and TRBJ1-1; the D gene is possibly TRBD1 (5 bases). The CDR3 consists of 10 residues. CDR1 is MNHEY and CDR2 is SVGAGI in the germline V gene. Trimming removed 9 bases at V and 11 bases at J, with 13 bases between. The CDR3 loop reads CASGGSGAFF. In DNA, the CDR3 is TGTGCCAGTGGGGGTTCGGGGGCTTTCTTT.

The V and J genes are TRBV14 and TRBJ2-2, with D possibly TRBD2 on 6 matching bases. This CDR3 has 17 amino acids. Trimming cost V 4 bases and J 4 bases, with 19 bases left between them. CDR1 SGHDN and CDR2 FVKESK come from the germline V gene. The CDR3 nucleotides are TGTGCCAGCAGCCCTCCCGGGACTTACTGGGCCACCGGGGAGCTGTTTTTT. Protein product: CASSPPGTYWATGELFF.

The chain links TRBV5-1 to TRBJ1-1; 11 bases are a match to TRBD1. The CDR3 contains 17 residues. Germline values: CDR1 SGHRS, CDR2 YFSETQ. V shed 4 bases and J 4 bases; nucleotides not matched to a gene: 12. CDR3 amino acids: CASSPRRTGGVSTEAFF. CDR3 coding DNA: TGCGCCAGCAGCCCCCGCCGGACAGGGGGCGTTAGCACTGAAGCTTTCTTT. Full variable domain (outside the CDR3, taken from reference TRBV5-1 and TRBJ1-1): KAGVTQTPRYLIKTRGQQVTLSCSPISGHRSVSWYQQTPGQGLQFLFEYFSETQRNKGNFPGRFSGRQFSNSRSEMNVSTLELGDSALYLCASSPRRTGGVSTEAFFGQGTRLTVV.

The V call is TRBV28, the J call TRBJ1-1; a possible D gene is TRBD1 (6 bases). V was trimmed by 6 bases and J by 0 bases, leaving 23 bases between them. Germline V CDR1 and CDR2: MDHEN, SYDVKM. CDR3 length: 18 residues. CDR3 in DNA: TGTGCCAGCAGATCTCCTTCATACCTCGACAGGTTGAACACTGAAGCTTTCTTT. Protein sequence: CASRSPSYLDRLNTEAFF.

The chain has TRBV3-1 (or the pseudogene TRBV3-2) and TRBJ2-5; TRBD2 agrees at 14 bases. With V trimmed by 4 bases and J by 5 bases, 12 bases remained unmatched. There are 18 residues in the CDR3. In germline, CDR1 is LGHDT, CDR2 YNNKEL (reference sequence). The CDR3 bases are TGTGCCAGCAGCCCACTCTCAAAGGGGACTAGCGGGAGTGAGACCCAGTACTTC. It specifies CASSPLSKGTSGSETQYF.